This record concerns one TCR beta chain sequence. Its antigen remains unknown. Unexposed donor CD4+ T cells date from about 2011-2018, before the COVID-19 pandemic. After ten to eleven days of culture, CD4+ T cells were isolated. Clones were read by immunoSEQ multiplex PCR, and TCRdb kept only the in-frame ones, dropping some. This sample has just under 30,000 clones, with roughly three quarters found just once. The data were taken from a study of CD4 T cells in relation to SARS-CoV-2 and coronaviruses. Study-wide results and limits: Crossreactivity was assessed only for spike protein, not other viral proteins.

This CDR3 is 17 amino acids long. V shed 2 bases and J 5 bases; nucleotides not matched to a gene: 10. CDR1 is MNHGY and CDR2 is SVAAGI in the germline V gene. The material sequenced was CD4+ T cells from PBMCs, cultured in vitro. This clonotype was sampled from a human donor in good health. The V and J genes are TRBV6-9 and TRBJ1-4; TRBD1 matches 8 bases. Here the CDR3 DNA reads TGTGCCAGCAGTTATCCGACAGGGGTCCCCTTGAATGAAAAACTGTTTTTT. Its protein product is CASSYPTGVPLNEKLFF.